This T cell receptor (beta chain) was sequenced during a study of cytomegalovirus exposure and HLA in healthy donors. Donors had nominal health at sampling but likely had unrecorded immune exposures. On this clone itself: Its antigen remains unknown.

PCR employed 60 Vbeta and 13 Jbeta primers. Clones were read by immunoSEQ multiplex PCR, and TCRdb kept only the in-frame ones, dropping some. The sample consists of nearly 200,000 clones, around 75% of them appearing once. Overall study findings and caveats: With later analysis, a missense DCLRE1C variant became linked to TCR beta V- and J-gene trimming. Most TCRs appeared rarely, but some public TCRs recurred in many donors.

The CDR3 is 14 amino acids. Trimming took 6 bases from V and 3 from J, leaving 14 bases between them. Germline CDR1 and CDR2: LNHDA and SQIVND (reference sequence). The sample taken for sequencing was PBMCs. This clonotype originated in a male donor in good health and CMV-seropositive. The chain carries TRBV19 and TRBJ2-5, with D hard to call. CDR3 DNA sequence: TGTGCCAGTAGCGATTCAAGCGCGAAAGAGACCCAGTACTTC. Amino acid sequence: CASSDSSAKETQYF.